The rows below give T cell receptor beta chains drawn from one sample of a study of blood T cell repertoires in COVID-19. Repertoires were generated with immunoSEQ multiplex PCR, while TCRdb's copy carries only in-frame clones and drops some. The sample contains a few hundred thousand clones, 80% to 90% of which appear only once. Source material: peripheral blood. The source of these receptors is a young man with acute or convalescent COVID-19. CDR3s include the opening cysteine and the closing phenylalanine or tryptophan. D genes are given only for firm matches. Where a row states a size, it is once, few, many or the class of an expanded clone; other rows omit it.

J gene | V gene | clone size | D gene | CDR3 DNA | CDR3 protein
TRBJ1-1 | TRBV7-9 | - | - | TGTGCCAGCAGGACTAGGGGTAGGGTCTCTGAAGCTTTCTTT | CASRTRGRVSEAFF
TRBJ2-5 | TRBV5-1 | - | - | TGCGCCAGCAGCGTCCAGGGGCCAGCGACCCAGTACTTC | CASSVQGPATQYF
TRBJ2-5 | TRBV30 | many | TRBD2 | TGTGCCTGGAGTGTTGGTCTAGCGGACAAAGAGACCCAGTACTTC | CAWSVGLADKETQYF
TRBJ2-1 | TRBV18 | once | TRBD1 | TGTGCCAGCTCACCACGAACAGGGGTGTCCTACAATGAGCAGTTCTTC | CASSPRTGVSYNEQFF
TRBJ1-1 | TRBV6-5 | - | - | TGTGCCAGCGACGGGGTAACTGAAGCTTTCTTT | CASDGVTEAFF
TRBJ1-6 | TRBV6-5 | - | - | TGTGCCAGCAGTTACTCATCGGGTGCTCGGAATTCACCCCTCCACTTT | CASSYSSGARNSPLHF
TRBJ1-2 | TRBV2 | - | - | TGTGCCAGCAGGCTAAACGACGGGGGCTATGGCTACACCTTC | CASRLNDGGYGYTF
TRBJ2-2 | TRBV5-4 | - | TRBD2 | TGTGCCAGCCCAGCCTTGGCGGCACTAGCGGGGATACCGAACACCGGGGAGCTGTTTTTT | CASPALAALAGIPNTGELFF
TRBJ2-7 | TRBV20-1 | - | TRBD1 | TGCAGTGCTAGTCTCCTCATCCCGGGACAGGGGGTTTTTTACGAGCAGTACTTC | CSASLLIPGQGVFYEQYF
TRBJ1-5 | TRBV24-1 | - | - | TGTGCCACCAGCGGGAGCAATCAGCCCCAGCATTTT | CATSGSNQPQHF
TRBJ1-6 | TRBV4-1 | few | - | TGCGCCAGCAGCCAAGAAGGACATAATAATTCACCCCTCCACTTT | CASSQEGHNNSPLHF
TRBJ1-2 | TRBV28 | - | - | TGTGCCAGCAGTTTTGGCAGCGCCGGTCGCAACTATGGCTACACCTTC | CASSFGSAGRNYGYTF
TRBJ1-4 | TRBV18 | - | - | TGTGCCAGCTCACCACGCGGGAATAATGAAAAACTGTTTTTT | CASSPRGNNEKLFF
TRBJ2-3 | TRBV28 | - | TRBD2 | TGTGCCAGCAGTACCCCGGGAGGAGCGGATACGCAGTATTTT | CASSTPGGADTQYF
TRBJ1-1 | TRBV14 | - | - | TGTGCCAGCAGCCAAGTAATGGGATCAGGGAATACTGAAGCTTTCTTT | CASSQVMGSGNTEAFF
TRBJ2-3 | TRBV7-3 | - | TRBD2 | TGTGCCAGCAGCTTAAAGTTCGAGCGGGGGGGCACAGATACGCAGTATTTT | CASSLKFERGGTDTQYF
TRBJ2-2 | TRBV30 | - | TRBD1 | TGTGCCTGGAACAGGGGGTCGATCGGGGAGCTGTTTTTT | CAWNRGSIGELFF
TRBJ2-7 | TRBV7-9 | - | TRBD2 | TGTGCCAGCAGCCCTCGGACTAGCGGGGGTTCCTACGAGCAGTACTTC | CASSPRTSGGSYEQYF
TRBJ2-3 | TRBV10-3 | - | - | TGTGCCATCAGTGAGTCTAGAGGCACAGATACGCAGTATTTT | CAISESRGTDTQYF
TRBJ2-7 | TRBV2 | - | - | TGTGCCAGCCGGCGGATCTACGAGCAGTACTTC | CASRRIYEQYF
TRBJ2-7 | TRBV10-1 | - | - | TGCGCCAGCAGTGAAGGACAGCCTCTTTCCTACGAGCAGTACTTC | CASSEGQPLSYEQYF
TRBJ2-7 | TRBV28 | - | TRBD1 | TGTGCCAGCAAGGGGACAGGGAAATACGAGCAGTACTTC | CASKGTGKYEQYF
TRBJ1-4 | TRBV30 | once | - | TGTGCCTGGAGTGGCCGGGGTGAAAAACTGTTTTTT | CAWSGRGEKLFF
TRBJ1-5 | TRBV19 | - | - | TGTGCCAGTAGTATCCCCTACAGGCTGGTGGGCAATCAGCCCCAGCATTTT | CASSIPYRLVGNQPQHF
TRBJ1-1 | TRBV13 | - | - | TGTGCCAGCAGCTTAGTCAGGGCGGCAGGGATGACTGAAGCTTTCTTT | CASSLVRAAGMTEAFF
TRBJ1-2 | TRBV6-5 | - | - | TGTGCCAGCATCAAAACAAACGCCTATGGCTACACCTTC | CASIKTNAYGYTF
TRBJ1-1 | TRBV28 | - | TRBD1 | TGTGCCAGCATTCTGGGTACAGGGGGCACTGAAGCTTTCTTT | CASILGTGGTEAFF
TRBJ1-1 | TRBV5-5 | - | TRBD1 | TGTGCCAGCAGTCCAAATCGAGGGGGCAACTTAGCGAACACTGAAGCTTTCTTT | CASSPNRGGNLANTEAFF
TRBJ2-4 | TRBV28 | - | - | TGTGCCAGCAGCACCATAGGGGTAGCCAAAAACATTCAGTACTTC | CASSTIGVAKNIQYF
TRBJ1-5 | TRBV27 | - | TRBD1 | TGTGCCAGCAGTTCCGACAGGGGTAATCAGCCCCAGCATTTT | CASSSDRGNQPQHF
TRBJ1-2 | TRBV27 | - | - | TGTGCCAGCAGTTTTCTCGGACAGTCGTATGGCTACACCTTC | CASSFLGQSYGYTF
TRBJ1-1 | TRBV7-3 | once | - | TGTGCCAGCAGCCGTCAGGGGAACACTGAAGCTTTCTTT | CASSRQGNTEAFF
TRBJ2-2 | TRBV11-2 | once | TRBD1 | TGTGCCAGCAGCTTGGTGGCACAGGGGTTCGGGGAGCTGTTTTTT | CASSLVAQGFGELFF
TRBJ2-4 | TRBV20-1 | - | - | TGCAGTGCTAGTCCTGGCGGGGACAAAAACATTCAGTACTTC | CSASPGGDKNIQYF